Listed here is a single T cell receptor (beta chain). This CDR3 contains 14 residues. Germline V gives CDR1 SGDLS, CDR2 YYNGEE. Trimming left V 1 base short and J 2 bases short, with 6 bases between. This record comes from a study of T cell changes during pregnancy in multiple sclerosis. Sequenced by immunoSEQ multiplex PCR; TCRdb stores in-frame clones only, minus some. The table includes tens of thousands of clones, 90% to 95% detected once. The chain recombines TRBV9 with TRBJ1-4; tentative D call: TRBD1 (6 bases). The origin of this receptor is a female donor with multiple sclerosis, enrolled in a pregnancy study. Material: CD8+ T cells from peripheral blood mononuclear cells, obtained in the third trimester of pregnancy. DNA of the CDR3: TGTGCCAGCAGCGTACAGGGGACTAATGAAAAACTGTTTTTT. Encoded protein: CASSVQGTNEKLFF.